A selection of T cell receptor beta chains follows, all from one sample in a study of blood T cell repertoires in COVID-19. Clones were sequenced by immunoSEQ multiplex PCR, and TCRdb holds only the in-frame ones, with some missing. In the table there are about 130,000 clones, around 78% of which are singletons. The sample taken for sequencing was peripheral blood. Receptors were obtained from a human donor in a cohort sampled during active COVID-19. Both conserved end residues are part of each CDR3. The D gene is left open where the match is weak. For some rows the clone size is stated as once, few or many, or as a class when expanded; others skip it.

abundance: NA
len: 14
v_gene: TRBV7-3
d_gene: NA
j_gene: TRBJ1-1
CDR3nt: TGTGCCAGCAGCCGTACCCCAGGGTATGCTGAAGCTTTCTTT
CDR3aa: CASSRTPGYAEAFF

abundance: NA
len: 14
v_gene: TRBV6-1
d_gene: NA
j_gene: TRBJ1-1
CDR3nt: TGTGCCAGCAGGGAAGCAGGGGAAAGGACTGAAGCTTTCTTT
CDR3aa: CASREAGERTEAFF

abundance: NA
len: 14
v_gene: TRBV6-5
d_gene: TRBD1
j_gene: TRBJ1-1
CDR3nt: TGTGCCAGCAGTTCCAAGGGGGCGCGAACTGAAGCTTTCTTT
CDR3aa: CASSSKGARTEAFF

abundance: NA
len: 15
v_gene: TRBV6-1
d_gene: NA
j_gene: TRBJ1-4
CDR3nt: TGTGCCAGCAGTGAAAGGCGGGGGGGGTACGAAAAACTGTTTTTT
CDR3aa: CASSERRGGYEKLFF

abundance: NA
len: 12
v_gene: TRBV11-3
d_gene: NA
j_gene: TRBJ2-3
CDR3nt: TGTGCCAGCAGCTTACATACAGATACGCAGTATTTT
CDR3aa: CASSLHTDTQYF

abundance: NA
len: 13
v_gene: TRBV18
d_gene: TRBD1
j_gene: TRBJ1-1
CDR3nt: TGTGCCAGCTCAACGACAGGGAATGCTGAAGCTTTCTTT
CDR3aa: CASSTTGNAEAFF

abundance: NA
len: 19
v_gene: TRBV14
d_gene: NA
j_gene: TRBJ2-3
CDR3nt: TGTGCCAGCAGCCTACGGAGGGGTTTTGCCGAGCCTTACACAGATACGCAGTATTTT
CDR3aa: CASSLRRGFAEPYTDTQYF

abundance: NA
len: 14
v_gene: TRBV9
d_gene: TRBD2
j_gene: TRBJ2-3
CDR3nt: TGTGCCAGCAGCAAGCGGGGGAGTACAGATACGCAGTATTTT
CDR3aa: CASSKRGSTDTQYF

abundance: NA
len: 17
v_gene: TRBV19
d_gene: NA
j_gene: TRBJ1-2
CDR3nt: TGTGCCAGTAGTATATCCCGGGGGGCAATAAGGGACTATGGCTACACCTTC
CDR3aa: CASSISRGAIRDYGYTF

abundance: NA
len: 13
v_gene: TRBV5-5
d_gene: TRBD1
j_gene: TRBJ1-1
CDR3nt: TGTGCCAGCAGCCAGGGACAGCCGACTGAAGCTTTCTTT
CDR3aa: CASSQGQPTEAFF

abundance: few
len: 15
v_gene: TRBV7-6
d_gene: TRBD1
j_gene: TRBJ1-4
CDR3nt: TGTGCCAGCAGCTTGACAGGGGCAACTAATGAAAAACTGTTTTTT
CDR3aa: CASSLTGATNEKLFF

abundance: NA
len: 15
v_gene: TRBV9
d_gene: TRBD1
j_gene: TRBJ1-4
CDR3nt: TGTGCCAGCAGCAGAGGGACAGCTTCTAATGAAAAACTGTTTTTT
CDR3aa: CASSRGTASNEKLFF

abundance: NA
len: 15
v_gene: TRBV5-4
d_gene: NA
j_gene: TRBJ2-7
CDR3nt: TGTGCCAGCAGCTTAGCAGGGGACCGCTCCTACGAGCAGTACTTC
CDR3aa: CASSLAGDRSYEQYF

abundance: NA
len: 15
v_gene: TRBV2
d_gene: TRBD1
j_gene: TRBJ2-5
CDR3nt: TGTGCCAGCAGAGTAGACAGGGGTCCCCAAGAGACCCAGTACTTC
CDR3aa: CASRVDRGPQETQYF

abundance: NA
len: 15
v_gene: TRBV15
d_gene: NA
j_gene: TRBJ2-7
CDR3nt: TGTGCCACCAGCAGAGGGCGAGGGTATAACGACGAGCAGTACTTC
CDR3aa: CATSRGRGYNDEQYF

abundance: NA
len: 15
v_gene: TRBV14
d_gene: NA
j_gene: TRBJ1-1
CDR3nt: TGTGCCAGCAGCCAAGATCTGGGCACGAACACTGAAGCTTTCTTT
CDR3aa: CASSQDLGTNTEAFF

abundance: NA
len: 16
v_gene: TRBV5-1
d_gene: NA
j_gene: TRBJ1-1
CDR3nt: TGCGCCAGCAGCTTGCGGGTACAGGGTGATAACACTGAAGCTTTCTTT
CDR3aa: CASSLRVQGDNTEAFF

abundance: NA
len: 17
v_gene: TRBV5-1
d_gene: TRBD2
j_gene: TRBJ2-5
CDR3nt: TGCGCCAGCAGCTTGACAGTGCTAGCGGGGGCTCAAGAGACCCAGTACTTC
CDR3aa: CASSLTVLAGAQETQYF

abundance: NA
len: 14
v_gene: TRBV5-4
d_gene: NA
j_gene: TRBJ1-1
CDR3nt: TGTGCCAGCAGCTCCGGACAGCTAAACACTGAAGCTTTCTTT
CDR3aa: CASSSGQLNTEAFF

abundance: NA
len: 12
v_gene: TRBV27
d_gene: NA
j_gene: TRBJ1-1
CDR3nt: TGTGCCAGCAGTTTTCTCGGGACTGAAGCTTTCTTT
CDR3aa: CASSFLGTEAFF

abundance: NA
len: 16
v_gene: TRBV9
d_gene: NA
j_gene: TRBJ1-3
CDR3nt: TGTGCCAGCAGCGATGACAAGAAACTCTCTGGAAACACCATATATTTT
CDR3aa: CASSDDKKLSGNTIYF

abundance: once
len: 14
v_gene: TRBV27
d_gene: TRBD1
j_gene: TRBJ1-6
CDR3nt: TGTGCCAGCAGAGGGGGCTGGGATAATTCACCCCTCCACTTT
CDR3aa: CASRGGWDNSPLHF

abundance: NA
len: 12
v_gene: TRBV2
d_gene: NA
j_gene: TRBJ1-2
CDR3nt: TGTGCCAGCCTGGGGGGAGACTATGGCTACACCTTC
CDR3aa: CASLGGDYGYTF

abundance: NA
len: 14
v_gene: TRBV29-1
d_gene: TRBD2
j_gene: TRBJ2-1
CDR3nt: TGCAGCGTTGAGGCTAGCGGGGGTGGCAATGAGCAGTTCTTC
CDR3aa: CSVEASGGGNEQFF

abundance: once
len: 12
v_gene: TRBV10-3
d_gene: NA
j_gene: TRBJ2-7
CDR3nt: TGTGCCATCACCCCAGGGGGGAACGAGCAGTACTTC
CDR3aa: CAITPGGNEQYF

abundance: NA
len: 16
v_gene: TRBV29-1
d_gene: TRBD2
j_gene: TRBJ2-7
CDR3nt: TGCAGCGTTCAGGGGGGACTAGCGGGACATTTCTACGAGCAGTACTTC
CDR3aa: CSVQGGLAGHFYEQYF

abundance: NA
len: 17
v_gene: TRBV10-3
d_gene: NA
j_gene: TRBJ2-5
CDR3nt: TGTGCCATCAGTGAGTCCCTCCGGGAAACGGCCTCAGAGACCCAGTACTTC
CDR3aa: CAISESLRETASETQYF

abundance: few
len: 15
v_gene: TRBV7-2
d_gene: TRBD1
j_gene: TRBJ2-5
CDR3nt: TGTGCCAGCAGCTTAGTTCGGGACAGACAAGAGACCCAGTACTTC
CDR3aa: CASSLVRDRQETQYF

abundance: NA
len: 15
v_gene: TRBV9
d_gene: TRBD1
j_gene: TRBJ1-1
CDR3nt: TGTGCCAGCAGCGTGTCACAGGGGGTGGGGACTGAAGCTTTCTTT
CDR3aa: CASSVSQGVGTEAFF

abundance: NA
len: 12
v_gene: TRBV6-4
d_gene: NA
j_gene: TRBJ2-7
CDR3nt: TGTGCCAGCAGTGAAGGAGAGGCGGAGCAGTACTTC
CDR3aa: CASSEGEAEQYF

abundance: few
len: 14
v_gene: TRBV2
d_gene: NA
j_gene: TRBJ1-2
CDR3nt: TGTGCCAGCAGTTTGGGCAGGTCGAACTATGGCTACACCTTC
CDR3aa: CASSLGRSNYGYTF

abundance: NA
len: 13
v_gene: TRBV19
d_gene: NA
j_gene: TRBJ2-7
CDR3nt: TGTGCCAGTAGTATTAGGCAGGGCTACGAGCAGTACTTC
CDR3aa: CASSIRQGYEQYF

abundance: NA
len: 14
v_gene: TRBV5-1
d_gene: TRBD2
j_gene: TRBJ2-3
CDR3nt: TGCGCCAGCAGCTTAACTAGCGGAATAGATACGCAGTATTTT
CDR3aa: CASSLTSGIDTQYF

abundance: NA
len: 14
v_gene: TRBV1
d_gene: NA
j_gene: TRBJ2-7
CDR3nt: TGCACCAGCAGCCTGGGACAGGGGGCCTACGAGCAGTACTTC
CDR3aa: CTSSLGQGAYEQYF

abundance: once
len: 14
v_gene: TRBV11-2
d_gene: NA
j_gene: TRBJ1-4
CDR3nt: TGTGCCAGCAGAAGTAAAGTCAGGAATGAAAAACTGTTTTTT
CDR3aa: CASRSKVRNEKLFF

abundance: NA
len: 15
v_gene: TRBV5-1
d_gene: TRBD2
j_gene: TRBJ2-1
CDR3nt: TGCGCCAGCAGCTTGGCGGGGGGGCCCTGGGATGAGCAGTTCTTC
CDR3aa: CASSLAGGPWDEQFF

abundance: NA
len: 15
v_gene: TRBV5-8
d_gene: NA
j_gene: TRBJ2-3
CDR3nt: TGTGCCAGCAGCTTGGGACTAGGGGTGTCAGATACGCAGTATTTT
CDR3aa: CASSLGLGVSDTQYF

abundance: NA
len: 15
v_gene: TRBV6-1
d_gene: NA
j_gene: TRBJ1-3
CDR3nt: TGTGCCAGCAGTGAAGGGTCGGTCTCTGGAAACACCATATATTTT
CDR3aa: CASSEGSVSGNTIYF

abundance: few
len: 13
v_gene: TRBV11-2
d_gene: TRBD2
j_gene: TRBJ2-7
CDR3nt: TGTGCCAGCATCCCCGGGAGGGGCGGGCCTTTATACTTC
CDR3aa: CASIPGRGGPLYF

abundance: medium-sized
len: 14
v_gene: TRBV4-1
d_gene: NA
j_gene: TRBJ2-7
CDR3nt: TGCGCCAGCAGCCAAGAGGAGGGGAAGGGCGAGCAGTACTTC
CDR3aa: CASSQEEGKGEQYF

abundance: few
len: 17
v_gene: TRBV7-2
d_gene: TRBD1
j_gene: TRBJ1-3
CDR3nt: TGTGCCAGCAGCTCCAACCGACAGGACAGGGGTGGAAACACCATATATTTT
CDR3aa: CASSSNRQDRGGNTIYF

abundance: NA
len: 13
v_gene: TRBV13
d_gene: TRBD2
j_gene: TRBJ2-3
CDR3nt: TGTGCCAGCAGCTTCTCGGGGGGGGATACGCAGTATTTT
CDR3aa: CASSFSGGDTQYF

abundance: NA
len: 16
v_gene: TRBV27
d_gene: TRBD1
j_gene: TRBJ1-6
CDR3nt: TGTGCCAGCAGTTTCGGACAGGGGGCTAGGAATTCACCCCTCCACTTT
CDR3aa: CASSFGQGARNSPLHF

abundance: once
len: 12
v_gene: TRBV25-1
d_gene: NA
j_gene: TRBJ1-1
CDR3nt: TGTGCCAGCAGTGAATTTGGGAGGGGAGCTTTCTTT
CDR3aa: CASSEFGRGAFF

abundance: once
len: 16
v_gene: TRBV18
d_gene: TRBD1
j_gene: TRBJ1-6
CDR3nt: TGTGCCAGCTCACCAGGGCAGGGGGCGGAGAATTCACCCCTCCACTTT
CDR3aa: CASSPGQGAENSPLHF

abundance: few
len: 16
v_gene: TRBV7-8
d_gene: TRBD1
j_gene: TRBJ2-1
CDR3nt: TGTGCCAGCAGCCCCCGCCGGGACAGGGTTGCATATGAGCAGTTCTTC
CDR3aa: CASSPRRDRVAYEQFF

abundance: NA
len: 13
v_gene: TRBV7-2
d_gene: NA
j_gene: TRBJ1-4
CDR3nt: TGTGCCAGCAGCTTATCCTTTAATGAAAAACTGTTTTTT
CDR3aa: CASSLSFNEKLFF

abundance: NA
len: 15
v_gene: TRBV27
d_gene: NA
j_gene: TRBJ1-5
CDR3nt: TGTGCCAGCAGCCCCTCAAGCGGAGGGAATCAGCCCCAGCATTTT
CDR3aa: CASSPSSGGNQPQHF

abundance: NA
len: 17
v_gene: TRBV3-1/TRBV3-2
d_gene: TRBD1
j_gene: TRBJ1-4
CDR3nt: TGTGCCAGCAGTCGCGGACAGGGCGGGGCAACTAATGAAAAACTGTTTTTT
CDR3aa: CASSRGQGGATNEKLFF

abundance: NA
len: 19
v_gene: TRBV28
d_gene: TRBD1
j_gene: TRBJ2-6
CDR3nt: TGTGCCAGCAGTTCGGAGTCTGGGACAGTCTTCTCTGGGGCCAACGTCCTGACTTTC
CDR3aa: CASSSESGTVFSGANVLTF

abundance: NA
len: 18
v_gene: TRBV4-2
d_gene: NA
j_gene: TRBJ2-1
CDR3nt: TGTGCCAGCAGCCAAGGGTCCCCTGGGCGGGGTGGATACAATGAGCAGTTCTTC
CDR3aa: CASSQGSPGRGGYNEQFF

abundance: few
len: 13
v_gene: TRBV19
d_gene: TRBD1
j_gene: TRBJ1-1
CDR3nt: TGTGCCAGTATGGGGACAGGGCCCACTGAAGCTTTCTTT
CDR3aa: CASMGTGPTEAFF